These 7 T cell receptor beta chains were all obtained from the same sample, sequenced in a study of shared clonotypes between healthy human individuals. Some clones are missing from TCRdb's copy, which holds only in-frame ones; the method was immunoSEQ multiplex PCR. This table holds roughly 2.5 million clones, just over 90% found once. Input material: naive CD4+ T cells sorted from blood. Subset denoted: CD45RA+ positively selected. The receptors shown here come from a man aged 18-30 years in good health.

The table lists this clone with a few counts. The gene calls are TRBV11-2 and TRBJ1-1; TRBD1 is a possible D gene (5 bases). The CDR3 covers 13 residues. The V gene's germline CDR1 is SGHAT and CDR2 FQNNGV. The V gene lost 1 base and the J gene lost 6 bases, with 9 bases spanning the gap. This CDR3 is CASSLVREAEAFF. CDR3 nucleotides: TGTGCCAGCAGCTTAGTCAGGGAAGCTGAAGCTTTCTTT.

The chain recombines TRBV30 with TRBJ2-7; D is possibly TRBD2 (7 bases). V dropped 5 bases and J dropped 2 bases, with 16 bases sitting between them. Germline lookup yields CDR1 GTSNPN and CDR2 SVGIG (reference sequence). CDR3 length: 14 amino acids. The CDR3 coding sequence is TGTGCCTGGGACGGGGGGCCTCTTCCCTACGAGCAGTACTTC. Translated, it gives CAWDGGPLPYEQYF.

The V gene is TRBV27, the J gene TRBJ1-1; D not certain. The CDR3 loop spans 13 amino acids. The V gene's germline CDR1 is MNHEY and CDR2 SMNVEV (reference sequence). Trimming removed 1 base at V and 1 base at J, with 4 bases between. The CDR3 nucleotides are TGTGCCAGCAGTTTATTTCAGAACACTGAAGCTTTCTTT. It encodes CASSLFQNTEAFF.

The chain joins TRBV5-1 to TRBJ2-5, with a weak D call TRBD1 (6 bases). Germline CDR1 and CDR2: SGHRS and YFSETQ. The CDR3 is 14 amino acids. Trimming left V 7 bases short and J 2 bases short, with 15 bases between. In DNA form, the CDR3 reads TGCGCCAGCGGGGTAGGGACATCACAAGAGACCCAGTACTTC. Protein product: CASGVGTSQETQYF.

The V call is TRBV7-8, the J call TRBJ2-3; no firm D call. Trimming cost V 1 base and J 2 bases, with 13 bases left between them. This CDR3 contains 16 residues. Germline V CDR1 and CDR2: SGHVS, FQNEAQ. CDR3 DNA sequence: TGTGCCAGCAGCTTAGAACCCCGACCCCCCACAGATACGCAGTATTTT. Translating it yields CASSLEPRPPTDTQYF. Based on the CDR3 plus reference TRBV7-8 and TRBJ2-3, the full variable domain is GAGVSQSPRYKVAKRGQDVALRCDPISGHVSLFWYQQALGQGPEFLTYFQNEAQLDKSGLPSDRFFAERPEGSVSTLKIQRTQQEDSAVYLCASSLEPRPPTDTQYFGPGTRLTVL.

The CDR3 loop reads CASSHGQGSYEQYF. The CDR3 nucleotides read TGCGCCAGCAGCCATGGACAGGGATCCTACGAGCAGTACTTC. The V gene is TRBV4-1, the J gene TRBJ2-7, with 8 bases matching TRBD1. The CDR3 totals 14 residues. Losses at the gene ends were 3 bases for V and 1 base for J; bases not matched to a gene: 2. Germline values: CDR1 MGHRA, CDR2 YSYEKL.

The rearrangement links TRBV19 to TRBJ2-2, with TRBD2 matching over 7 bases. CDR1 is LNHDA, CDR2 SQIVND, per germline (reference sequence). Germline trimming cut 5 bases from V and 5 bases from J; bases unmatched to any gene: 2. This CDR3 is built from 13 residues. The CDR3 DNA reads as TGTGCCAGTAGTCCCGGGGGGACCGGGGAGCTGTTTTTT. Translation gives CASSPGGTGELFF.